A selection of T cell receptor beta chains follows, all from one sample in a study of PD-1 and CTLA-4 blockade in melanoma. Profiled with immunoSEQ multiplex PCR; TCRdb holds only in-frame clones, not every one. The top ten clones hold 6% to 7% of a sample with about 32,000 clones, 88% of them seen once. The input for sequencing was CD8+ T cells from peripheral blood, taken from a patient given anti-PD-1 treatment. These receptors came from a human donor with melanoma. Each CDR3 is given with its conserved first and last residue. Fields, in order: D gene, clone size, J gene, V gene, CDR3 DNA, CDR3 protein. D genes are given only for firm matches. The size of a clone is reported for some rows only, either as once, few or many, or as a class for expanded clones.

>TRBD1|.|TRBJ1-5|TRBV19
TGTGCCAGTAGTATGGAGGGGGCAATCAGCAATCAGCCCCAGCATTTT
CASSMEGAISNQPQHF
>TRBD1|.|TRBJ1-5|TRBV2
TGTGCCAGCAGTGAAGCGCAGGGGGCAGGGGTTAGCAATCAGCCCCAGCATTTT
CASSEAQGAGVSNQPQHF
>TRBD2|.|TRBJ2-4|TRBV7-9
TGTGCCAGCAGCTTAGCGTCAGCGGGGGCTCTCGCAGACATTCAGTACTTC
CASSLASAGALADIQYF
>.|once|TRBJ2-6|TRBV5-6
TGTGCCAGCAGCTTGGTCGCTGGTTCTGGGGCCAACGTCCTGACTTTC
CASSLVAGSGANVLTF
>.|.|TRBJ2-5|TRBV27
TGTGCCAGCAGTCCATACAGGGGCCAAGGGACTCCCCCAGAGACCCAGTACTTC
CASSPYRGQGTPPETQYF
>.|.|TRBJ2-2|TRBV27
TGTGCCAGCACCAGGGGGGAACACGGGGAGCTGTTTTTT
CASTRGEHGELFF
>.|few|TRBJ2-5|TRBV20-1
TGCAGTGCTAGTTTATGGGGCACTCTAGAGACCCAGTACTTC
CSASLWGTLETQYF
>TRBD1|.|TRBJ2-1|TRBV30
TGTGCCTGGAATACCGCCTTGGGACAGTACAATGAGCAGTTCTTC
CAWNTALGQYNEQFF
>TRBD2|.|TRBJ2-1|TRBV19
TGTGCCAGTAGTCGGGGGGGGGAGCAGTTCTTC
CASSRGGEQFF
>.|.|TRBJ2-5|TRBV12-3/TRBV12-4
TGTGCCAGCAGTTTTGAAGAGACCCAGTACTTC
CASSFEETQYF
>.|medium-sized|TRBJ1-3|TRBV12-3/TRBV12-4
TGTGCCAGCAGTATAGGGGACACCATATATTTT
CASSIGDTIYF
>.|.|TRBJ1-6|TRBV6-1
TGTGCCAGCAGTGAAAACGGTTCACCCCTCCACTTT
CASSENGSPLHF
>.|.|TRBJ1-4|TRBV28
TGTGCCAGCAGTTTTGAGGGGGGCTTGAATGAAAAACTGTTTTTT
CASSFEGGLNEKLFF
>.|few|TRBJ1-1|TRBV7-8
TGTGCCAGCAGTGGTCGGTCGGGGGGCACTGAAGCTTTCTTT
CASSGRSGGTEAFF
>TRBD1|.|TRBJ2-7|TRBV11-1
TGTGCCAGCAGCCCCGGGACAGCTGCCTACGAGCAGTACTTC
CASSPGTAAYEQYF
>TRBD1|once|TRBJ2-7|TRBV28
TGTGCCAGCGCTGCGGGACAGGGGCCCTACGAGCAGTACTTC
CASAAGQGPYEQYF
>TRBD1|.|TRBJ1-5|TRBV6-6
TGTGCCAGCAGTTTTGTTAGGGGACAGCCCAATCAGCCCCAGCATTTT
CASSFVRGQPNQPQHF
>.|once|TRBJ1-2|TRBV12-3/TRBV12-4
TGTGCCAGCAGCAGGGGTGGCTACACCTTC
CASSRGGYTF